This TCR beta chain was retrieved from a study of T cells expressing NK-cell markers (dated by TCRdb to about 2020). Regarding the research as a whole: TCR beta-chain repertoires were profiled in sorted CD3+CD56+NKG2C+, CD3+CD56+NKG2C- and CD3+CD56-NKG2C+ T-cell subsets from eight donors. Among the eight sequenced donors, seven were HCMV-seropositive and one was HCMV-seronegative. The libraries were sequenced on Illumina HiSeq 2000/2500, MiSeq or NextSeq, producing 2 x 150 bp reads. The eight sequenced donors were randomly selected healthy volunteers, three men and five women. What the authors observed across the whole study: Whether the expanded NKG2C-expressing T cell clones were specific for HCMV antigens remained unclear. Those dominant clonotypes were again the most abundant among CD3+CD56-NKG2C+ cells in a few donors, at roughly 25-65%. In six or seven donors, the dominant CD3+CD56+NKG2C+ clonotypes ranked among the top 10 CD8+ clonotypes, making up 1.0-7.0% of CD8+ T cells.

As concerns this clonotype: Its target antigen remains unknown.

A commercial ELISA kit detecting HCMV-specific IgG in serum was used to determine HCMV serostatus. Peripheral blood mononuclear cells were isolated from blood by Ficoll density gradient centrifugation. The reads were generated on an Illumina HiSeq 2000. TCR beta cDNA libraries were prepared using 5'RACE template switching, which introduced a universal primer site and unique molecular identifiers. Priming for cDNA synthesis came from the TCR beta constant segment, and two successive PCR amplification steps followed. Regarding the original processing steps: MIGEC was used to demultiplex reads and group reads by UMI, and MiTCR was used to assemble and quantify clonotypes. Only TCR cDNA sequences supported by at least two reads were kept to exclude erroneous sequences. The tcR package was used for downstream repertoire analysis, and clonotypes were matched across fractions by CDR3 nucleotide sequence plus V segment. VDJmatch was used to annotate antigen specificity against VDJdb, with one amino acid substitution allowed in CDR3. TCRdb reprocessed the reads, so every CDR3 protein sequence counts as one entry and DNA is not shown. TCRdb assigned the V and J calls; the authors' analysis was not used. The sample table records 500,000 to 700,000 distinct CDR3 sequences. Approximately 3.6% of the sample rests with the top ten.

This receptor was identified in a man aged 18-30 years in good health. Donor details come from another sample of the same person, matched by shared clones. Sequencing input: blood T cells: a sorted CD56 or NKG2C T cell subset, CD4+ or CD8+ T cells, or bulk PBMC T cells (not recorded which).

Here the CDR3 is given as CASNRFSGDTEAFF. The rearranged chain carries TRBV7-6 and TRBJ1-1; TCRdb outputs TRBD1, but without DNA this stays unchecked. CDR1 and CDR2, per the germline V gene, are SGHVS and FNYEAQ. The CDR3 starts with the cysteine, ends with the phenylalanine, and has 14 residues. No DNA is listed.